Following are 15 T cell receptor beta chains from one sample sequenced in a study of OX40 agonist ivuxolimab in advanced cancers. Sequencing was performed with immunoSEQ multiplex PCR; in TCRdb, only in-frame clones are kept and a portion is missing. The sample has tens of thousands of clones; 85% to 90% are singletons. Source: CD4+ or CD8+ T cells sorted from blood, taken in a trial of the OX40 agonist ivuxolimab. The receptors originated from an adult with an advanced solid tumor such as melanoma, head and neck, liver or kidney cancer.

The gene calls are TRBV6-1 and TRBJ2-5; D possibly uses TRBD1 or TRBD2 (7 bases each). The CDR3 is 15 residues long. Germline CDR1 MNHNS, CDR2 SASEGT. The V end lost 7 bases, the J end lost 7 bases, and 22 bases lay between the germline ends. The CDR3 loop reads CASTPGRGGFGTQYF. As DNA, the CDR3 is TGTGCCAGCACGCCGGGCAGGGGGGGTTTTGGGACCCAGTACTTC.

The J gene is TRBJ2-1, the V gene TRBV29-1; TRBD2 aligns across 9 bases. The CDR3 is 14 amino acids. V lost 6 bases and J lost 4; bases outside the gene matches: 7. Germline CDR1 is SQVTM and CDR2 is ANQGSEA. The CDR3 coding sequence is TGCAGCGTCCTCGAGACTAGCGGTTACAATGAGCAGTTCTTC. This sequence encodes CSVLETSGYNEQFF.

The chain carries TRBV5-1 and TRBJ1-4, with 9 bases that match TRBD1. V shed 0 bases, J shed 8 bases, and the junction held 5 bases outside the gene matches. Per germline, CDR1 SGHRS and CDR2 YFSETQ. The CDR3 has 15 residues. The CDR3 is CASSLEGQGREKLFF. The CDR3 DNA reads TGCGCCAGCAGCTTGGAGGGACAGGGTCGAGAAAAACTGTTTTTT. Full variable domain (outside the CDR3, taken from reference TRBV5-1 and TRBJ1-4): KAGVTQTPRYLIKTRGQQVTLSCSPISGHRSVSWYQQTPGQGLQFLFEYFSETQRNKGNFPGRFSGRQFSNSRSEMNVSTLELGDSALYLCASSLEGQGREKLFFGSGTQLSVL.

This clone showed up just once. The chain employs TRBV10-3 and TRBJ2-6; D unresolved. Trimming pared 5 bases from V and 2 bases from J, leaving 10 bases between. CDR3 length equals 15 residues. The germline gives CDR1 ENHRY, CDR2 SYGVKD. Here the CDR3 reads CAISPGSAGANVLTF. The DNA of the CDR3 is TGTGCCATCAGTCCCGGGTCGGCTGGGGCCAACGTCCTGACTTTC.

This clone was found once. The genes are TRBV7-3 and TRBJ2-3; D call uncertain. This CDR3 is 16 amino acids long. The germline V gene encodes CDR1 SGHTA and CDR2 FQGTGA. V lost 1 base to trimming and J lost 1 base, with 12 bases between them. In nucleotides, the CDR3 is TGTGCCAGCAGCTTAAACCCAAACCGGGGCACAGATACGCAGTATTTT. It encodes CASSLNPNRGTDTQYF.

The CDR3 sequence is CASSIDTDTQYF. As DNA, the CDR3 is TGTGCCAGTAGTATAGACACAGATACGCAGTATTTT. This chain joins TRBV19 and TRBJ2-3; D is uncertain. V lost 0 bases and J lost 2, with 0 bases in between. The V gene's germline CDR1 is LNHDA and CDR2 SQIVND (reference sequence). The CDR3 totals 12 residues.

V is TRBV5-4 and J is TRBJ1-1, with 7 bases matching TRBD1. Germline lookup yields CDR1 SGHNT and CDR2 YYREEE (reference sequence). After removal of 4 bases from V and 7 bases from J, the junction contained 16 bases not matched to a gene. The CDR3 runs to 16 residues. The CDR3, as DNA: TGTGCCAGCAGCCCCGGATTAGTTTTAGGGGGCAGTGAAGCTTTCTTT. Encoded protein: CASSPGLVLGGSEAFF.

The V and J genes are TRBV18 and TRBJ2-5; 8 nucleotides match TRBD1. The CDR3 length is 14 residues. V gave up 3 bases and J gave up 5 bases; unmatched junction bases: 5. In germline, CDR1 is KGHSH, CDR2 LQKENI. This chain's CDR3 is CASSPDRGDETQYF. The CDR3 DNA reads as TGTGCCAGCTCACCTGACAGGGGCGATGAGACCCAGTACTTC.

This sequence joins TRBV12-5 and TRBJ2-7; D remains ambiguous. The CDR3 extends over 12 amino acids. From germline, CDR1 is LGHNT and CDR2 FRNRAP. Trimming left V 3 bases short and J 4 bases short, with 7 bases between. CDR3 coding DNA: TGTGCTAGTGGTTTAGGCGATTACGAGCAGTACTTC. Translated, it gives CASGLGDYEQYF.

The CDR3 DNA reads TGTGCCAGTAGCCCCCAGGGGACTTTCCAAAAAACAGATACGCAGTATTTT. This encodes CASSPQGTFQKTDTQYF. This chain links TRBV19 with TRBJ2-3; D may be TRBD1 or TRBD2 (6 bases each). V was trimmed by 6 bases and J by 3 bases, leaving 22 bases between them. The CDR3 is made up of 17 amino acids. Germline CDR1 is LNHDA and CDR2 is SQIVND (reference sequence).

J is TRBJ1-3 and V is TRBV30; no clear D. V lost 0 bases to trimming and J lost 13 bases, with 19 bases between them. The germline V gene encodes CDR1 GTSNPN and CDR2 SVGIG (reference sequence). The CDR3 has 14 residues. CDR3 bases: TGTGCCTGGAGTGTAGGCCCAGGCAATCGACCAATATATTTT. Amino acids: CAWSVGPGNRPIYF.

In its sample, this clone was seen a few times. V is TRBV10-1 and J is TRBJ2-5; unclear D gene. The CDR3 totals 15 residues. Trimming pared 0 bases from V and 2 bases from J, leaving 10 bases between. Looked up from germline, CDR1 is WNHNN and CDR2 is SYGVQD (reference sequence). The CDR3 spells CASSESTRRQETQYF. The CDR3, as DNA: TGCGCCAGCAGTGAGTCGACACGGCGACAAGAGACCCAGTACTTC.

CDR3: CASMRLAGGPDTQYF. The CDR3 DNA is TGTGCCAGCATGAGACTAGCGGGAGGGCCAGATACGCAGTATTTT. V gene TRBV21-1 combines with J gene TRBJ2-3; the D call TRBD2 from the table was never checked on the DNA. TRBV21-1 is assigned pseudogene status. The CDR3 totals 15 residues.

The CDR3 bases are TGTGCCAGCAGCTTGGGACACTATGGGGGCGAGCAGTACTTC. Protein product: CASSLGHYGGEQYF. The J gene is TRBJ2-7, the V gene TRBV7-6; possible D gene TRBD1, 6 bases. Germline V CDR1 and CDR2: SGHVS, FNYEAQ. Between the trimmed V and J ends, which lost 3 bases and 6 bases, there was a span of 15 bases. The CDR3 covers 14 residues.

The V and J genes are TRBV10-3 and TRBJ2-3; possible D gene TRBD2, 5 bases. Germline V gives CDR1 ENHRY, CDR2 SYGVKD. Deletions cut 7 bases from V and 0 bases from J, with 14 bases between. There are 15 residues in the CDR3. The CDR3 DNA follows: TGTGCCATCAAGGGTGGCGGCGGGAGCACAGATACGCAGTATTTT. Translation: CAIKGGGGSTDTQYF.